This T cell receptor beta chain was sequenced for a study of CD8+CD57+ T cells in acquired aplastic anemia. Remarks on this clonotype: Antigen specificity is unknown.

Both TCR beta VDJ combination and CDR3 sequence profiling were carried out. Genomic DNA was the template for this profiling. TCRdb processed the reads anew with MiXCR; each CDR3 protein has one entry. The sample has around 200,000 distinct CDR3 sequences; roughly 60% are singletons. Trimming cost V 6 bases and J 2 bases, with 16 bases left between them. From germline, CDR1 is SEHNR and CDR2 FQNEAQ (reference sequence). The CDR3 length is 15 residues. Points from the study as a whole: Controls did not differ significantly from patients in CD8+ Simpson's diversity. Sharing between patients and controls was observed for twenty-nine CD8+ CDR3 sequences.

Sequenced patients had shown CD8+CD57+ cell expansion by flow cytometry. Diagnosis of severe acquired aplastic anemia applied to all patients. Blood came from patients not yet given any therapy. The genes are TRBV7-9 and TRBJ1-2; tentatively, D is TRBD1 (5 bases). The specimen was sorted CD4+, CD8+, or CD8+CD57+ T cells (not recorded which) from PBMCs. This clonotype originated in a human donor with aplastic anemia. CDR3 amino acids: CASSEDSNINYGYTF. CDR3 coding DNA: TGTGCCAGCAGTGAAGACAGCAACATAAACTATGGCTACACCTTC.